This paragraph reports one T cell receptor (beta chain). This entry comes from a study of immune evolution from preneoplasia to lung adenocarcinoma. The CDR3 is 13 residues long. Per germline, CDR1 ENHRY and CDR2 SYGVKD. V was pared by 6 bases and J by 5 bases, with 13 bases between. Profiled with immunoSEQ multiplex PCR; TCRdb holds only in-frame clones, not every one. The sample records 7,000 or so clones, 70% to 85% being singletons. This TCR came from an older person with lung adenocarcinoma. This chain joins TRBV10-3 and TRBJ1-1; the D gene is possibly TRBD1 (5 bases). Sample: FFPE minimally invasive lung adenocarcinoma tissue. Here the CDR3 reads CAIRRGVMTEAFF. The CDR3 coding sequence is TGTGCCATCAGAAGAGGGGTAATGACTGAAGCTTTCTTT.